This T cell receptor (beta chain) was recorded in a study of blood T cell repertoires in COVID-19. TCRdb's copy holds only in-frame clones and misses some; the assay was immunoSEQ multiplex PCR. The repertoire holds 250,000 to 300,000 clones, with about nine tenths as singletons. Germline trimming cut 3 bases from V and 7 bases from J; bases unmatched to any gene: 7. The CDR3 sequence is 14 residues long. CDR1 is MDHEN and CDR2 is SYDVKM in the germline V gene. The chain couples TRBV28 to TRBJ1-2; 8 bases are a match to TRBD1. This TCR derives from a woman aged 50 to 65 who had recovered from COVID-19. The source material was peripheral blood. CDR3 sequence reads: CASSFARGLGGYTF. CDR3 nucleotide sequence: TGTGCCAGCAGTTTTGCCAGGGGGCTCGGTGGCTACACCTTC.